The 21 T cell receptor beta chains given below trace back to one sample, sequenced in a study of CD8 T cells in ankylosing spondylitis. MiXCR was run by TCRdb on the 5' RACE reads, yielding one entry per CDR3 protein. The sample lists 300,000 to 350,000 distinct CDR3 sequences, 11% occurring once. Sequencing input: blood, either unsorted or a sorted T cell fraction (not recorded which). These receptors were obtained from a female donor with ankylosing spondylitis or in good health (not recorded which).

V and J are TRBV19 and TRBJ2-2; D may be TRBD1 (6 bases). CDR1 is LNHDA, CDR2 SQIVND, per germline (reference sequence). Trimming left V 7 bases short and J 4 bases short, with 19 bases between. The CDR3 has 16 amino acids. The CDR3 DNA reads TGTGCCAGTAACCTACAGGGTAACGTCGGCACCGGGGAGCTGTTTTTT. It codes for CASNLQGNVGTGELFF. The full variable domain, in which reference TRBV19 and TRBJ2-2 provide the parts outside the CDR3, is DGGITQSPKYLFRKEGQNVTLSCEQNLNHDAMYWYRQDPGQGLRLIYYSQIVNDFQKGDIAEGYSVSREKKESFPLTVTSAQKNPTAFYLCASNLQGNVGTGELFFGEGSRLTVL.

This clonotype was counted a few times. The J gene is TRBJ1-1, the V gene TRBV5-6, with D unresolved. The CDR3 spans 13 residues. The germline CDR1 and CDR2 sequences are SGHDT and YYEEEE. V lost 0 bases, J lost 3 bases, and 6 bases lay in between. This CDR3 is CASSLETDTEAFF. The CDR3 DNA reads TGTGCCAGCAGCTTGGAGACGGACACTGAAGCTTTCTTT.

V gene TRBV3-1 combines with J gene TRBJ2-1; D not certain. Germline assignment: CDR1 LGHDT and CDR2 YNNKEL (reference sequence). Trimming took 9 bases from V and 4 from J, leaving 19 bases between them. The CDR3 runs to 15 residues. The CDR3 nucleotides are TGTGCCAGTTCTAGGGCCTCCGCGTTTTACAATGAGCAGTTCTTC. Translating it yields CASSRASAFYNEQFF.

In this sample, this clonotype turned up many times. This chain links TRBV12-3 or TRBV12-4 with TRBJ2-7; 11 nucleotides align to TRBD2. J gave up 10 bases and V 1 base, and 12 bases lay outside the gene matches. The CDR3 runs to 16 residues. The CDR3 DNA reads TGTGCCAGCAGTTTAGAACTAGCGGGAGTGGTTATCGAACAGTACTTC. This encodes CASSLELAGVVIEQYF.

This clonotype was recorded many times. This chain links TRBV28 with TRBJ2-1, with D perhaps given as TRBD1 or TRBD2 (5 bases each). V lost 6 bases and J lost 4, with 13 bases in between. The germline V gene has CDR1 MDHEN and CDR2 SYDVKM. The CDR3 sequence is 14 residues long. The CDR3 nucleotides read TGTGCCAGCAGATCCCCGGGACGGTACAATGAGCAGTTCTTC. Protein product: CASRSPGRYNEQFF.

The V and J genes are TRBV15 and TRBJ2-1; 8 bases are shared with TRBD2. In germline, CDR1 is LNHNV, CDR2 YYDKDF (reference sequence). V lost 8 bases to trimming and J lost 5 bases; unmatched junction nucleotides: 11. The CDR3 covers 15 residues. CDR3 DNA sequence: TGTGCCACCGACTTCTTAGCGGGACCCGACAATGAGCAGTTCTTC. Amino acids: CATDFLAGPDNEQFF.

The rearrangement links TRBV5-5 to TRBJ2-2; unclear D gene. Trimming stripped 1 base from V and 7 bases from J, with 5 bases between. CDR1 is SGHKS and CDR2 is YYEKEE in the germline V gene (reference sequence). There are 12 residues in the CDR3. CDR3 region: CASSLRDGELFF. The CDR3 coding sequence is TGTGCCAGCAGCTTGCGCGACGGGGAGCTGTTTTTT.

In its sample, this clonotype was seen many times. This chain uses TRBV28 with TRBJ2-1; 8 nucleotides agree with TRBD2. The J segment lost 3 bases and the V segment lost 4 bases, leaving 8 bases of the junction unmatched. Germline CDR1 and CDR2: MDHEN and SYDVKM. The CDR3 length is 16 residues. This chain's CDR3 is CASSSRGRPGYNEQFF. The DNA for the CDR3 is TGTGCCAGCAGTTCCCGCGGGAGGCCGGGCTACAATGAGCAGTTCTTC.

This clonotype occurred a few times. This chain's CDR3 is CASSPRQGALYEQYF. The CDR3, as DNA: TGTGCCAGCAGCCCTAGACAGGGGGCCTTGTACGAGCAGTACTTC. The gene calls are TRBV7-2 and TRBJ2-7; TRBD1 aligns across 10 bases. The CDR3 contains 15 residues. V lost 5 bases and J lost 4; bases outside the gene matches: 8. Germline lookup yields CDR1 SGHTA and CDR2 FQGNSA.

In its sample, this clonotype was seen many times. The gene calls are TRBV28 and TRBJ2-2; TRBD1 matches 8 bases. Trimming at V came to 7 bases and at J to 3 bases, leaving 10 bases not matched to a gene. In germline, CDR1 is MDHEN, CDR2 SYDVKM. The CDR3 consists of 16 residues. CDR3 in amino acids: CASTRAGGFDTGELFF. CDR3 bases: TGTGCCAGCACTCGGGCAGGGGGCTTTGACACCGGGGAGCTGTTTTTT.

This clonotype has a handful of counts. This chain joins TRBV7-2 and TRBJ1-5; D is unclear. Germline V gene data show CDR1 as SGHTA and CDR2 as FQGNSA. V was shortened by 2 bases and J by 1 base, with 9 bases between the two germline ends. This CDR3 has 15 residues. The CDR3 protein is CASSLSWGSNQPQHF. The CDR3 coding sequence is TGTGCCAGCAGCTTAAGTTGGGGAAGCAATCAGCCCCAGCATTTT.

This clonotype was detected a few times. The chain has TRBV12-3 or TRBV12-4 and TRBJ2-5; D not resolved. The CDR3 length is 14 residues. V lost 6 bases, J lost 0 bases, and 11 bases lay in between. CDR3 amino acids: CASRSSPYQETQYF. CDR3 DNA: TGTGCCAGCAGGTCCTCCCCCTACCAAGAGACCCAGTACTTC.

This clonotype has ten or more counts. The V gene is TRBV20-1, the J gene TRBJ1-5; maybe TRBD1 (5 bases). The CDR3 is 15 residues long. CDR1 and CDR2 from the germline V gene are DFQATT and SNEGSKA (reference sequence). V gave up 5 bases and J gave up 4 bases, with 18 bases separating them. Written as DNA, the CDR3 is TGCAGTGCTCCCGACAGAATGGGGGGGAATCAGCCCCAGCATTTT. This sequence encodes CSAPDRMGGNQPQHF.

This clonotype has more than one count but fewer than ten. V usage is TRBV12-3 or TRBV12-4 and J usage is TRBJ2-5, with TRBD2 matching 12 bases. V trimming: 2 bases; J trimming: 0 bases; junction bases outside the gene matches: 7. The CDR3 totals 18 residues. CDR3 residues: CASSLRPSGGAHQETQYF. CDR3 nucleotides: TGTGCCAGCAGTTTAAGGCCTAGCGGGGGGGCCCACCAAGAGACCCAGTACTTC.

This clonotype was detected ten times or more. The chain couples TRBV5-1 to TRBJ2-5; D gene uncertain. Germline V gene data show CDR1 as SGHRS and CDR2 as YFSETQ. The CDR3 has 13 residues. Trimming removed 2 bases at V and 5 bases at J, with 10 bases between. The CDR3 sequence: CASSFRQPETQYF. CDR3 DNA sequence: TGCGCCAGCAGCTTCCGACAACCCGAGACCCAGTACTTC.

The chain couples TRBV5-1 to TRBJ1-6, with TRBD1 identical over 8 bases. Germline CDR1 and CDR2: SGHRS and YFSETQ. The V gene end was trimmed by 0 bases and the J gene end by 7 bases; junction bases not matched to a gene: 6. This CDR3 has 16 amino acids. CDR3 in amino acids: CASSLGDRSGNSPLHF. CDR3 bases: TGCGCCAGCAGCTTGGGGGACAGGTCGGGGAATTCACCCCTCCACTTT.

This clonotype was found once. This may come from a read error, since a much larger clone is one base off. The V gene is TRBV5-1, the J gene TRBJ2-1, with 10 bases matching TRBD2. This CDR3 has 15 residues. Looked up from germline, CDR1 is SGHRS and CDR2 is YFSETQ. The CDR3 DNA follows: TGCTCCAGCAGCTTGGTAGTAGCGGGAGGATATGAGCAGTTCTTC. As protein: CSSSLVVAGGYEQFF.

This chain connects TRBV5-6 to TRBJ1-1, with TRBD1 identical over 7 bases. After removal of 4 bases from V and 1 base from J, the junction contained 4 bases not matched to a gene. Germline V gene data show CDR1 as SGHDT and CDR2 as YYEEEE. The CDR3 loop spans 14 amino acids. The CDR3 nucleotides are TGTGCCAGCAGCACGGGACAGACGAACACTGAAGCTTTCTTT. This translates into CASSTGQTNTEAFF.

Turning to this clonotype: A much larger clone sits a single nucleotide away, making a read error possible. The chain combines TRBV20-1 with TRBJ1-1; tentative D call: TRBD1 (6 bases). The CDR3 consists of 13 residues. The germline V gene has CDR1 DFQATT and CDR2 SNEGSKA (reference sequence). Trimming stripped 5 bases from V and 2 bases from J, with 12 bases between. The CDR3 nucleotides are TGCAGTGCTTGTAGACAGGCAAACACTGAAGCTTTCTTT. Translation gives CSACRQANTEAFF.

The table lists this clonotype with a few counts. The J gene is TRBJ1-6, the V gene TRBV5-1; 7 nucleotides align to TRBD1. Germline CDR1 SGHRS, CDR2 YFSETQ. V lost 4 bases, J lost 6 bases, and 13 bases stayed unmatched. CDR3 length: 17 amino acids. The CDR3, as DNA: TGCGCCAGCAGCCCCGGGCAAGCAGGGACAGTTAATTCACCCCTCCACTTT. Protein: CASSPGQAGTVNSPLHF.

Ten or more counts support this clonotype. The chain couples TRBV5-1 to TRBJ2-7; 10 bases fit TRBD2. The CDR3 is 15 residues long. With V trimmed by 1 base and J by 6 bases, 7 bases remained unmatched. Per germline, CDR1 SGHRS and CDR2 YFSETQ. The chain's CDR3 is CASSLLAGEVFEQYF. CDR3 nucleotide sequence: TGCGCCAGCAGCTTGCTAGCGGGAGAAGTTTTCGAGCAGTACTTC.